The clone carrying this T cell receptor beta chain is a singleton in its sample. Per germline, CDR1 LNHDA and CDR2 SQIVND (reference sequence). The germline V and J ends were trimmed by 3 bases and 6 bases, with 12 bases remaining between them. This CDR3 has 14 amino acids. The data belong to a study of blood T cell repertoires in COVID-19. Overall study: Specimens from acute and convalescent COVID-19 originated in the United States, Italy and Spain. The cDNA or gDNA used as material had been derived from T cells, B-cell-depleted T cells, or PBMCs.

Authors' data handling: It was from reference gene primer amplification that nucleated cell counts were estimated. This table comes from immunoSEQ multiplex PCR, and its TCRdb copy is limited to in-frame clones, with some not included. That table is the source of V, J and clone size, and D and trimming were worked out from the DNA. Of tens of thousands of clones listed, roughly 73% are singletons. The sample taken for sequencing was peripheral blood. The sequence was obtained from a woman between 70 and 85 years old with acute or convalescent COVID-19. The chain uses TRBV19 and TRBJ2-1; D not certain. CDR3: CASSMVRSGNEQFF. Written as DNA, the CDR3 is TGTGCCAGTAGTATGGTTAGGAGTGGCAATGAGCAGTTCTTC.